This note documents a single T cell receptor beta chain sequence. This record belongs to a study of blood T cell repertoires in COVID-19. Trimming at V came to 5 bases and at J to 7 bases, leaving 7 bases not matched to a gene. CDR3 size: 13 residues. The germline V gene has CDR1 SNHLY and CDR2 FYNNEI. Libraries were prepared by immunoSEQ multiplex PCR; TCRdb keeps only in-frame clonotypes and omits some of them. Counted here are about 120,000 clones, over 75% occurring once; the ten biggest clones make up around 9.9%. This clonotype originated in an elderly man with acute or convalescent COVID-19. The material sequenced was peripheral blood. The chain has TRBV2 and TRBJ2-7; 8 bases agree with TRBD1. The CDR3 protein is CASSSQGAGEQYF. CDR3 nucleotides: TGTGCCAGCAGTTCTCAGGGGGCTGGGGAGCAGTACTTC.